A selection of T cell receptor beta chains follows, all from one sample in a study of T cell repertoires in cytomegalovirus infection. TCRdb called the reads again in MiXCR, with one record for every CDR3 protein. The sample records 600,000 to 700,000 distinct CDR3 sequences, around 32% being singletons. Their antigen targets remain unknown. The sample consisted of cultured PBMCs, taken from culture after CMV antigen stimulation. These receptors were collected from a human donor in good health (CMV status not recorded). Some clones in this sample may be carry-over from other donors' samples. Both conserved end residues are part of each CDR3. A D gene is named only where the DNA matches it firmly. Size is stated for part of the rows, as once, few or many counts, or as a class when the clone is expanded.

clone_size j_call v_call d_call cdr3_aa cdr3_nt
NA TRBJ2-1 TRBV20-1 NA CSARVPSAGEQFF TGCAGTGCTAGAGTCCCCTCTGCCGGGGAGCAGTTCTTC
few TRBJ2-7 TRBV19 NA CASSPSGAGYEQYF TGTGCCAGTAGCCCCTCGGGGGCGGGCTACGAGCAGTACTTC
many TRBJ2-1 TRBV7-2 NA CASSLALAQYEQFF TGTGCCAGCAGCTTAGCGTTGGCCCAGTATGAGCAGTTCTTC
NA TRBJ1-6 TRBV7-8 NA CASSSRRYSYNSPLHF TGTGCCAGCAGCTCCAGACGGTACTCCTATAATTCACCCCTCCACTTT
few TRBJ1-4 TRBV11-2 NA CASSRLEKLFF TGTGCCAGCAGCCGACTCGAAAAACTGTTTTTT
many TRBJ2-7 TRBV7-2 NA CASSLDQLATYEQYF TGTGCCAGCAGCTTAGATCAACTGGCTACCTACGAGCAGTACTTC
many TRBJ2-3 TRBV7-2 TRBD2 CASSSSPYLAGEADTQYF TGTGCCAGCAGCTCTTCCCCATATTTAGCGGGAGAAGCAGATACGCAGTATTTT
few TRBJ2-3 TRBV3-1 NA CASRYTGITDTQYF TGTGCCAGCAGATATACAGGGATCACAGATACGCAGTATTTT
NA TRBJ2-3 TRBV9 TRBD1 CASSDSGTDTDTQYF TGTGCCAGCAGCGACTCCGGGACAGACACAGATACGCAGTATTTT
few TRBJ1-5 TRBV7-2 NA CASSSDWGGGLQPQHF TGTGCCAGCAGCTCAGACTGGGGGGGGGGCCTTCAGCCCCAGCATTTT
few TRBJ1-1 TRBV3-1 NA CASSQAAAGLEAFF TGTGCCAGCAGCCAAGCTGCCGCCGGTCTCGAAGCTTTCTTT
NA TRBJ2-1 TRBV20-1 NA CSASGLAYNEQFF TGCAGTGCTTCGGGGCTAGCTTACAATGAGCAGTTCTTC
few TRBJ2-7 TRBV7-9 NA CASSLDEGMVSYEQYF TGTGCCAGCAGCTTAGATGAGGGAATGGTGTCCTACGAGCAGTACTTC
NA TRBJ2-7 TRBV10-3 NA CAISVTRPSYEQYF TGTGCCATCAGTGTGACCCGGCCCTCCTACGAGCAGTACTTC
few TRBJ2-7 TRBV4-1 NA CASSQELGYEQYF TGCGCCAGCAGCCAAGAGTTAGGATACGAGCAGTACTTC
NA TRBJ1-2 TRBV19 TRBD1 CASSIGDRDRGYTF TGTGCCAGTAGTATTGGGGACAGGGACCGCGGCTACACCTTC
many TRBJ2-3 TRBV7-8 TRBD2 CASTITAGRLDTQYF TGTGCCAGCACCATAACTGCCGGGAGGCTCGATACGCAGTATTTT
NA TRBJ2-1 TRBV12-3/TRBV12-4 NA CASSLVQTINNEQFF TGTGCCAGCAGTTTAGTCCAGACCATCAACAATGAGCAGTTCTTC
few TRBJ1-1 TRBV19 NA CASSIGGSGNTEAFF TGTGCCAGTAGTATTGGGGGCTCAGGGAACACTGAAGCTTTCTTT
few TRBJ2-7 TRBV20-1 TRBD2 CSARETSGTREQYF TGCAGTGCTAGGGAGACTAGCGGGACTAGGGAGCAGTACTTC
few TRBJ2-1 TRBV6-2/TRBV6-3 NA CASSGLAPSSYNEQFF TGTGCCAGCAGTGGACTGGCCCCGAGCTCCTACAATGAGCAGTTCTTC
NA TRBJ2-1 TRBV11-2 TRBD2 CASSSPPFRGDEQFF TGTGCCAGCAGCTCGCCTCCCTTCCGGGGGGATGAGCAGTTCTTC
few TRBJ1-2 TRBV7-2 NA CASSLRQTNYGYTF TGTGCCAGCAGCTTAAGACAAACTAACTATGGCTACACCTTC
NA TRBJ2-7 TRBV20-1 NA CSAMIGSYEQYF TGCAGTGCTATGATTGGATCCTACGAGCAGTACTTC
once TRBJ1-5 TRBV19 NA CASSIHQGPSNQPQHF TGTGCCAGTAGTATCCACCAGGGACCAAGCAATCAGCCCCAGCATTTT
NA TRBJ1-5 TRBV6-5 NA CASSYAGALNQPQHF TGTGCCAGCAGTTACGCGGGGGCCCTCAATCAGCCCCAGCATTTT
once TRBJ2-7 TRBV7-2 NA CASSLRLTPTNEQYF TGTGCCAGCAGCTTACGTTTAACCCCAACCAACGAGCAGTACTTC
NA TRBJ2-3 TRBV7-9 NA CASSFWLGAGGTDTQYF TGTGCCAGCAGCTTCTGGTTAGGTGCTGGAGGCACAGATACGCAGTATTTT
NA TRBJ1-2 TRBV7-9 NA CASSLDGYTF TGTGCCAGCAGCTTAGATGGCTACACCTTC
NA TRBJ1-6 TRBV10-2 TRBD1 CASRGQSNSPLHF TGCGCCAGCAGGGGACAGTCCAATTCACCCCTCCACTTT
few TRBJ2-3 TRBV6-1 TRBD2 CASSGGGLFTDTQYF TGTGCCAGCAGTGGGGGGGGACTGTTCACAGATACGCAGTATTTT
NA TRBJ2-7 TRBV12-3/TRBV12-4 TRBD2 CASTTGLAPREQYF TGTGCCAGCACCACTGGACTAGCCCCCCGCGAGCAGTACTTC
NA TRBJ2-3 TRBV4-1 TRBD2 CASSQLGRGEDTQYF TGCGCCAGCAGCCAATTAGGCCGGGGGGAAGATACGCAGTATTTT
many TRBJ2-1 TRBV7-2 NA CASKRSTRDTNNEQFF TGTGCCAGCAAACGGTCCACCCGGGACACCAACAATGAGCAGTTCTTC
NA TRBJ2-7 TRBV7-9 TRBD2 CASSLATGAGTSGIRYSYEQYF TGTGCCAGCAGCTTAGCAACTGGCGCCGGGACTAGCGGGATTCGTTACTCCTACGAGCAGTACTTC
many TRBJ1-3 TRBV7-8 NA CASSLVRQTRSGNTIYF TGTGCCAGCAGCTTAGTTCGGCAGACGCGCTCTGGAAACACCATATATTTT
NA TRBJ1-3 TRBV7-4 NA CASQDSSGNTIYF TGTGCCAGTCAAGACAGCTCTGGAAACACCATATATTTT
few TRBJ1-2 TRBV4-2 NA CASSQGPGAHGYTF TGTGCCAGCAGCCAAGGCCCTGGGGCTCATGGCTACACCTTC
few TRBJ2-3 TRBV7-2 NA CASSLALATKLGDTQYF TGTGCCAGCAGCTTAGCCCTAGCGACAAAACTCGGAGATACGCAGTATTTT
NA TRBJ1-6 TRBV20-1 NA CSARTVLSSYNSPLHF TGCAGTGCTAGAACGGTGCTCAGCTCCTATAATTCACCCCTCCACTTT
NA TRBJ2-5 TRBV20-1 TRBD2 CSARRGGFGLAGQETQYF TGCAGTGCTAGGAGGGGAGGATTCGGGCTAGCGGGACAAGAGACCCAGTACTTC
few TRBJ2-1 TRBV7-2 TRBD2 CASSSSPGLAGKQFF TGTGCCAGCAGCTCATCCCCGGGACTAGCGGGAAAGCAGTTCTTC